This TCR beta chain was recovered during a study of blood T cell repertoires in COVID-19. Overall study context: Both acute and convalescent COVID-19 samples were obtained from the United States, Italy and Spain.

CDR1 and CDR2 from the germline V gene are MDHEN and SYDVKM. The V end lost 6 bases, the J end lost 1 base, and 9 bases lay between the germline ends. The CDR3 runs 13 residues. Data came from immunoSEQ multiplex PCR; TCRdb stores just in-frame clones and leaves some out. The sample comprises about 220,000 clones, about 81% of which are singletons, and 5.2% rests with the top ten. On this clone itself: This sample also contains other DNA sequences that code for the same CDR3.

The specimen sequenced was peripheral blood. The receptor's source is a woman in her sixties or seventies with COVID-19, enrolled during active disease. The chain combines TRBV28 with TRBJ2-5; D might be TRBD2 (6 bases). The CDR3 DNA follows: TGTGCCAGCAGCCCCGGGGGCCAAGAGACCCAGTACTTC. It specifies CASSPGGQETQYF. The entire variable domain, with the rest obtained from reference TRBV28 and TRBJ2-5, is as follows: DVKVTQSSRYLVKRTGEKVFLECVQDMDHENMFWYRQDPGLGLRLIYFSYDVKMKEKGDIPEGYSVSREKKERFSLILESASTNQTSMYLCASSPGGQETQYFGPGTRLLVL.